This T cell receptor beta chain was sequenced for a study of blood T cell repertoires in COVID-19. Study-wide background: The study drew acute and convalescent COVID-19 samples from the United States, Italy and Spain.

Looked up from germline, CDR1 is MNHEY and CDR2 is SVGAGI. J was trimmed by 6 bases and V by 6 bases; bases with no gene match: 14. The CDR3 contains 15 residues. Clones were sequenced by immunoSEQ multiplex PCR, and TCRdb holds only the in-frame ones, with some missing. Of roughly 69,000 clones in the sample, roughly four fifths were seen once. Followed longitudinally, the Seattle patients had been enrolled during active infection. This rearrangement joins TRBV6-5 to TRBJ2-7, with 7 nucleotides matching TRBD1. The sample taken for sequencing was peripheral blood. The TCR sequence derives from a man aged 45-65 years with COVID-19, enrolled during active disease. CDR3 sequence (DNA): TGTGCCAGCAGACCCCTCGACAGGGTCTCATTCGAGCAGTACTTC. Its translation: CASRPLDRVSFEQYF.